The entry below gives a single T cell receptor (beta chain) sequence along with its context. Its specificity is not known. With 60 Vbeta and 13 Jbeta primers, the PCR was carried out. Profiled with immunoSEQ multiplex PCR; TCRdb holds only in-frame clones, not every one. The sample includes some 74,000 clones, about three quarters of them seen just once. The data stem from a study of cytomegalovirus exposure and HLA in healthy donors. Overall study results and limits: Per published accounts, TCR beta sequences correctly predicted the HLA-A and HLA-B alleles of most subjects.

The CDR3 covers 16 residues. Germline V gene sequence: CDR1 SGHRS, CDR2 YFSETQ. The trim removed 1 base at V and 2 bases at J, leaving 5 bases unmatched. The TCR was taken from a male donor in good health and CMV-seronegative. Source material: PBMCs. This chain uses TRBV5-1 with TRBJ1-1; 10 bases line up with TRBD1. CDR3 amino acids: CASSLLRQGANTEAFF. For the CDR3, the DNA is TGCGCCAGCAGCTTGTTGAGACAGGGGGCCAACACTGAAGCTTTCTTT. The full variable domain, in which reference TRBV5-1 and TRBJ1-1 provide the parts outside the CDR3, is KAGVTQTPRYLIKTRGQQVTLSCSPISGHRSVSWYQQTPGQGLQFLFEYFSETQRNKGNFPGRFSGRQFSNSRSEMNVSTLELGDSALYLCASSLLRQGANTEAFFGQGTRLTVV.